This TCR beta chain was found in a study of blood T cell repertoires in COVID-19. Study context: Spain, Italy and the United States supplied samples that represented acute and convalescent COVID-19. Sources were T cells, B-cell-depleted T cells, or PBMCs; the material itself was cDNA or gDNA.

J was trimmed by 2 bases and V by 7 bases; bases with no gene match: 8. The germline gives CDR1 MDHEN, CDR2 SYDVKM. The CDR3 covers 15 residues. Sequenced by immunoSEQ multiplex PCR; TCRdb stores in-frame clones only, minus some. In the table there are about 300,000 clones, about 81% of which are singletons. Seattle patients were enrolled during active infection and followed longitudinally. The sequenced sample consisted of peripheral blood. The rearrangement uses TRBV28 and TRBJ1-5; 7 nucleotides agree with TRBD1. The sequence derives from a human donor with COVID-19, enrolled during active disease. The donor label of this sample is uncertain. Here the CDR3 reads CASTPGQGGNQPQHF. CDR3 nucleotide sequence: TGTGCCAGCACCCCAGGGCAGGGGGGCAATCAGCCCCAGCATTTT.